This T cell receptor (beta chain) is from a study of cytomegalovirus exposure and HLA in healthy donors. The CDR3 consists of 15 residues. The germline V gene has CDR1 MRHNA and CDR2 SNTAGT. V was pared by 0 bases and J by 0 bases, with 8 bases between. This table comes from immunoSEQ multiplex PCR, and its TCRdb copy is limited to in-frame clones, with some not included. The sample shows roughly 150,000 clones, around 88% of them seen only once. Sequenced: PBMCs. The sequence came from a woman younger than 30 in good health and CMV-seronegative. This rearrangement joins TRBV6-4 to TRBJ1-1; no clear D gene. CDR3 in DNA: TGTGCCAGCAGTGACTCTCCGGGGTTGAACACTGAAGCTTTCTTT. Translated, it gives CASSDSPGLNTEAFF.